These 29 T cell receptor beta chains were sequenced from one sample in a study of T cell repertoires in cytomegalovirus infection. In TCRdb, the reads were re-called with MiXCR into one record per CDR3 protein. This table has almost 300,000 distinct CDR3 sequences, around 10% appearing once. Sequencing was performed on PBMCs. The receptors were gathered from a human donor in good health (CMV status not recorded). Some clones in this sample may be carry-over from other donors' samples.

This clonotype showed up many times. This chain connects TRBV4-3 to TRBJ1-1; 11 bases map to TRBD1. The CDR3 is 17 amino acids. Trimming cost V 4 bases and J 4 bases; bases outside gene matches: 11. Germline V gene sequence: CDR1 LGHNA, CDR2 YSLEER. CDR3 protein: CASSLGWTGGAGTEAFF. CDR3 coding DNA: TGCGCCAGCAGCCTCGGCTGGACAGGGGGCGCGGGCACTGAAGCTTTCTTT.

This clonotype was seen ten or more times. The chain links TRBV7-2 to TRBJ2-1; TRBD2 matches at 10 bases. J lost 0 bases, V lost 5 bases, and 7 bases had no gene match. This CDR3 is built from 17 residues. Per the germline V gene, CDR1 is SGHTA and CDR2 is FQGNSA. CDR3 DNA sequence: TGTGCCAGCAGCCTCGGACTAGCGGAGAGCTCCTACAATGAGCAGTTCTTC. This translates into CASSLGLAESSYNEQFF.

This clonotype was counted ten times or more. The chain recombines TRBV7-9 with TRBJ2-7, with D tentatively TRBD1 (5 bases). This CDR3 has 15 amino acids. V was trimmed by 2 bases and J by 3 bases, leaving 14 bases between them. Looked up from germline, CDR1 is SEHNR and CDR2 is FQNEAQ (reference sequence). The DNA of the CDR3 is TGTGCCAGCAGCTTATCAACAGGCCTCAACTACGAGCAGTACTTC. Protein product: CASSLSTGLNYEQYF.

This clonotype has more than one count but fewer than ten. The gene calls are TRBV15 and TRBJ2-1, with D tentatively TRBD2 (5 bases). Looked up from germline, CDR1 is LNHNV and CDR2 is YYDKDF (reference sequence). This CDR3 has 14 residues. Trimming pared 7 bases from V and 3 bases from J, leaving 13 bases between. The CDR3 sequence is CATKEVANYNEQFF. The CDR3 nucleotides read TGTGCCACCAAGGAGGTGGCCAACTACAATGAGCAGTTCTTC.

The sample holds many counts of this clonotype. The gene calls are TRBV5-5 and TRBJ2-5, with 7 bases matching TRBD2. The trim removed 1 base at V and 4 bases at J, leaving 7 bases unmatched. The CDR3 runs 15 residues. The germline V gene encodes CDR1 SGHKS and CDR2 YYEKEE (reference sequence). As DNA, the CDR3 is TGTGCCAGCAGCTTGAAGGGCAGGGAGGGAGAGACCCAGTACTTC. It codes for CASSLKGREGETQYF.

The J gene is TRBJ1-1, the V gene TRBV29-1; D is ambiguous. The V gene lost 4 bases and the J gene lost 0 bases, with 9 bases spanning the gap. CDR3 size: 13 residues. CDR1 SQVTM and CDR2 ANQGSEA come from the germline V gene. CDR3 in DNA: TGCAGCGTTGCAGGCAGGATGAACACTGAAGCTTTCTTT. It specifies CSVAGRMNTEAFF.

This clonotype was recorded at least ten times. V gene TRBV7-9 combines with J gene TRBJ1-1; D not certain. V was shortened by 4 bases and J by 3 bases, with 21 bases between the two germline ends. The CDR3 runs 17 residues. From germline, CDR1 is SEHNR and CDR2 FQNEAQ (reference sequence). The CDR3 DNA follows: TGTGCCAGCAGCTCTGCGATGGGGAGCAGGAGGCACACTGAAGCTTTCTTT. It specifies CASSSAMGSRRHTEAFF.

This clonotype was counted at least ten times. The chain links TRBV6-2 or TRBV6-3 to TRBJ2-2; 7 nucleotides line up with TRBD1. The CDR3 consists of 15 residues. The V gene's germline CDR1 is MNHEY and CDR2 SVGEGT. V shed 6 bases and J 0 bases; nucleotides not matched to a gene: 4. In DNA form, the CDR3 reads TGTGCCAGCAGACAGGGACAGTCGAACACCGGGGAGCTGTTTTTT. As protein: CASRQGQSNTGELFF.

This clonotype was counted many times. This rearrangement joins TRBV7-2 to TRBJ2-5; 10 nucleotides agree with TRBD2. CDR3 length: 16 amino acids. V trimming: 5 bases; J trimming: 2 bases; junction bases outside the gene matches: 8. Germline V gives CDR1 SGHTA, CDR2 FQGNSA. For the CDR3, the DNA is TGTGCCAGCAGCCCCATCGGGACTAGCGAGCAAGAGACCCAGTACTTC. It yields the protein CASSPIGTSEQETQYF.

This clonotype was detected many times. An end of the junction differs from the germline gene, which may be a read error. The CDR3 loop reads CASSPRTGGHTEAFF. Here the CDR3 DNA reads TGTGCCAGCAGCCCGCGTACAGGGGGCCACACCGAAGCTTTCTTT. The chain recombines TRBV5-4 with TRBJ1-1, with TRBD1 matching 9 bases. The germline V gene has CDR1 SGHNT and CDR2 YYREEE (reference sequence). The CDR3 covers 15 residues.

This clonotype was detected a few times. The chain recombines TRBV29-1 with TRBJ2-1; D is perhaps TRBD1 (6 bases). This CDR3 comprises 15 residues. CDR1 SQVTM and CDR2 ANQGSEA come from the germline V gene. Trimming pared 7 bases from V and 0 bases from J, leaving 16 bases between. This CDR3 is CSGDKLGSSYNEQFF. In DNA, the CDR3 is TGCAGCGGGGACAAACTAGGGAGCTCCTACAATGAGCAGTTCTTC.

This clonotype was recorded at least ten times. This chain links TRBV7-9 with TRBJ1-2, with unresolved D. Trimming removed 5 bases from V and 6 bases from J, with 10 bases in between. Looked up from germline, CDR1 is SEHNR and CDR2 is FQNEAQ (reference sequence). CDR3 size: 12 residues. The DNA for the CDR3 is TGTGCCAGCAGCCTCCACGGGGATGGCTACACCTTC. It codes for CASSLHGDGYTF.

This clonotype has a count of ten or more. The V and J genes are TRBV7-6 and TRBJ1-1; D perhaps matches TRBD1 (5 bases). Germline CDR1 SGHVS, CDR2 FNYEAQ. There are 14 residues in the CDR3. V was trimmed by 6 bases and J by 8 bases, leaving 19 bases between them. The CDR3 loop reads CASSYSQGGGEAFF. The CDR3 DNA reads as TGTGCCAGCAGTTATTCTCAGGGCGGCGGCGAAGCTTTCTTT.

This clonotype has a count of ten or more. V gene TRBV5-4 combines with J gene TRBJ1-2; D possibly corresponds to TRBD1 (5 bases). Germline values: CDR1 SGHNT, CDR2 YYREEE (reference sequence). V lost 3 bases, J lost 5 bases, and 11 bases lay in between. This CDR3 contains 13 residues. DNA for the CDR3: TGTGCCAGCAGCTCGGGGCACCTTTATGGCTACACCTTC. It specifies CASSSGHLYGYTF.

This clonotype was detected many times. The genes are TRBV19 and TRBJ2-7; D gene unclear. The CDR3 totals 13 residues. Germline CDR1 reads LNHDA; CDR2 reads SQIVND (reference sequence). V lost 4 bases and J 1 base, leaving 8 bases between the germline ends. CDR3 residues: CASSSGQSYEQYF. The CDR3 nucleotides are TGTGCCAGTAGTAGCGGCCAATCCTACGAGCAGTACTTC.

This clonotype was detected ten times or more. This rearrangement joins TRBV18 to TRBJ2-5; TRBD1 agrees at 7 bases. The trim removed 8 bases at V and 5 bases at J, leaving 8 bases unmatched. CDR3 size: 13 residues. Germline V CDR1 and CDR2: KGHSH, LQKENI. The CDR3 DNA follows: TGTGCCAGCGTGACAGGGATAGACGAGACCCAGTACTTC. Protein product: CASVTGIDETQYF.

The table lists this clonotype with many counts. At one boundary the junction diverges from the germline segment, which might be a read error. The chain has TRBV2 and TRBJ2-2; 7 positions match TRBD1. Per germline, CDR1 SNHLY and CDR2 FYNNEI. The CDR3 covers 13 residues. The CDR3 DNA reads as TGTGCCAGCAGTGAAAGGGGGCCCGGAGAGCTGTTTTTT. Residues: CASSERGPGELFF.

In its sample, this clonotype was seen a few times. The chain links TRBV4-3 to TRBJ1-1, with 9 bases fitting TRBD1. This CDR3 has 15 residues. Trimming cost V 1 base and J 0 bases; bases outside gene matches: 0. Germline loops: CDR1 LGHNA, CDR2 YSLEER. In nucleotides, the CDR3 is TGCGCCAGCAGCCAAGGACAGGGGGTGAACACTGAAGCTTTCTTT. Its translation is CASSQGQGVNTEAFF.

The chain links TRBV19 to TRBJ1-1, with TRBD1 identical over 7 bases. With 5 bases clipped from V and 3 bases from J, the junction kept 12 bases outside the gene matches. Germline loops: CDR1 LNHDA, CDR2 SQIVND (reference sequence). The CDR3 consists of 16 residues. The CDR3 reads CASSPMGRQGDTEAFF. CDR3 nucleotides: TGTGCCAGTAGTCCAATGGGGAGACAGGGAGACACTGAAGCTTTCTTT.

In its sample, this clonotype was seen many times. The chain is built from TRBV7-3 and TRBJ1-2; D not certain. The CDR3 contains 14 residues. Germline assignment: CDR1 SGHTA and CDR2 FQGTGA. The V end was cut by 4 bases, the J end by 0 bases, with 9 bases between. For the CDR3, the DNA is TGTGCCAGCAGCTCTTATCCCACTAACTATGGCTACACCTTC. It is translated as CASSSYPTNYGYTF.

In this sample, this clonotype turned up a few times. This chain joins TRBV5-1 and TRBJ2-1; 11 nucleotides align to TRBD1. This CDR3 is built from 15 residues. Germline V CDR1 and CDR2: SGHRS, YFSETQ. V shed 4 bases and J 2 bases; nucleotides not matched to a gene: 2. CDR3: CASSRGQGAYNEQFF. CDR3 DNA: TGCGCCAGCAGCCGGGGACAGGGGGCCTACAATGAGCAGTTCTTC.

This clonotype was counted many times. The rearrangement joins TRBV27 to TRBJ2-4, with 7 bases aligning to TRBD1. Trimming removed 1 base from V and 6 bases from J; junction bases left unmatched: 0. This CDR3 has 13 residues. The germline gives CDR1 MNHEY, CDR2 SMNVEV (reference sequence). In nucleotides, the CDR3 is TGTGCCAGCAGTTTATACAGGGGAAACATTCAGTACTTC. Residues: CASSLYRGNIQYF.

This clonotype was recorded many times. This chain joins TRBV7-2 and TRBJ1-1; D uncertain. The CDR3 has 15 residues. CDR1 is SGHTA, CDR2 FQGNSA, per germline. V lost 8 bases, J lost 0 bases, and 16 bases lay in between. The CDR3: CASRALPGMNTEAFF. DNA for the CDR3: TGTGCCAGCCGTGCTCTCCCGGGTATGAACACTGAAGCTTTCTTT. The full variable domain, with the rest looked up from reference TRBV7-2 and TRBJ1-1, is GAGVSQSPSNKVTEKGKDVELRCDPISGHTALYWYRQSLGQGLEFLIYFQGNSAPDKSGLPSDRFSAERTGGSVSTLTIQRTQQEDSAVYLCASRALPGMNTEAFFGQGTRLTVV.

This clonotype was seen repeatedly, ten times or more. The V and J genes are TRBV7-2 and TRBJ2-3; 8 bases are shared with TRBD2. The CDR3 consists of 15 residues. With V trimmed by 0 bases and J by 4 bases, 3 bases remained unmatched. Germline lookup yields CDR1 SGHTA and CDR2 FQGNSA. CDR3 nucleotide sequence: TGTGCCAGCAGCTTAGCTGCGGGGGGCGCAGATACGCAGTATTTT. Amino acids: CASSLAAGGADTQYF.

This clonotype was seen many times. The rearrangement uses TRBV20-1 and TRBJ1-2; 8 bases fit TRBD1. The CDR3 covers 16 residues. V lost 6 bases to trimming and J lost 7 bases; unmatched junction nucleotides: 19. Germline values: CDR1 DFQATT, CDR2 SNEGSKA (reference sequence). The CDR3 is CSADSGTGLLRGGYTF. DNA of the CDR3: TGCAGTGCAGACTCCGGGACAGGCTTATTAAGGGGTGGCTACACCTTC.

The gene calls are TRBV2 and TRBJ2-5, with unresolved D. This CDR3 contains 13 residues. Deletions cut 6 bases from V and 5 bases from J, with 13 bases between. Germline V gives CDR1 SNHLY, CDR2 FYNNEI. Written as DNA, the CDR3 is TGTGCCAGCAGGGAATTGAAGTTGGAGACCCAGTACTTC. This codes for CASRELKLETQYF. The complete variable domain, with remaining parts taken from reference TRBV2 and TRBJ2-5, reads EPEVTQTPSHQVTQMGQEVILRCVPISNHLYFYWYRQILGQKVEFLVSFYNNEISEKSEIFDDQFSVERPDGSNFTLKIRSTKLEDSAMYFCASRELKLETQYFGPGTRLLVL.

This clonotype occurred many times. CDR3 bases: TGTGCCAGCAGCCGAAGTGAAGCTTTCTTT. Amino acid sequence: CASSRSEAFF. The chain employs TRBV7-2 and TRBJ1-1; unclear D gene. V lost 5 bases and J 7 bases, leaving 5 bases between the germline ends. CDR3 length equals 10 residues. Germline V CDR1 and CDR2: SGHTA, FQGNSA.

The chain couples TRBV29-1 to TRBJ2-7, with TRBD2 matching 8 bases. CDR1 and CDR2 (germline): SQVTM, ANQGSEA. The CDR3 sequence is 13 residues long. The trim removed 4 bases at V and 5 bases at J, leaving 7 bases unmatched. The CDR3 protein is CSVAAGGADEQYF. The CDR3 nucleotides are TGCAGCGTTGCTGCCGGGGGGGCCGACGAGCAGTACTTC.

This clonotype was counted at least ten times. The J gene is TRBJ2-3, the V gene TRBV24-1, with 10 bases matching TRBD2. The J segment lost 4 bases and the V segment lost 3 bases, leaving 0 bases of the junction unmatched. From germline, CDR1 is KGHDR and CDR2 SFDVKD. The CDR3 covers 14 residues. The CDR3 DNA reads TGTGCCACCAGTGATAGCGGGGGGGCAGATACGCAGTATTTT. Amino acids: CATSDSGGADTQYF.